One sample yielded the 21 T cell receptor beta chains listed below, sequenced in a study of blood T cell repertoires in COVID-19. The method was immunoSEQ multiplex PCR; TCRdb's version includes in-frame clones alone and lacks a portion of them. The sample lists over 75,000 clones, just over 85% seen once, with approximately 2% in the top ten. Material: peripheral blood. These TCRs come from a man aged 45-60 years with COVID-19, enrolled during active disease.

The chain is built from TRBV28 and TRBJ1-2; 7 bases align to TRBD1. V shed 6 bases and J 0 bases; nucleotides not matched to a gene: 4. The CDR3 loop spans 14 amino acids. Per the germline V gene, CDR1 is MDHEN and CDR2 is SYDVKM. Here the CDR3 reads CASSHGTANYGYTF. As DNA, the CDR3 is TGTGCCAGCAGCCACGGGACAGCTAACTATGGCTACACCTTC.

The V and J genes are TRBV14 and TRBJ1-1, with a weak D call TRBD1 (5 bases). Trimming left V 1 base short and J 5 bases short, with 11 bases between. This CDR3 spans 14 amino acids. Germline loops: CDR1 SGHDN, CDR2 FVKESK. CDR3 loop: CASSQGGFSTEAFF. The CDR3 nucleotides read TGTGCCAGCAGCCAAGGGGGCTTTTCGACTGAAGCTTTCTTT.

This sequence joins TRBV29-1 and TRBJ1-2; a possible D gene is TRBD1 (5 bases). The V end was cut by 0 bases, the J end by 7 bases, with 15 bases between. The CDR3 runs 14 residues. Germline values: CDR1 SQVTM, CDR2 ANQGSEA. CDR3 sequence (DNA): TGCAGCGTTGAAGATCGGGACGGGGGAGGTGGCTACACCTTC. Translation gives CSVEDRDGGGGYTF.

V gene TRBV29-1 combines with J gene TRBJ2-3; TRBD1 matches at 7 bases. V gave up 6 bases and J gave up 3 bases; unmatched junction bases: 3. This CDR3 is built from 12 residues. Germline assignment: CDR1 SQVTM and CDR2 ANQGSEA. This CDR3 reads CSVLQGTDTQYF. The CDR3 coding sequence is TGCAGCGTCCTACAGGGGACAGATACGCAGTATTTT.

The genes are TRBV19 and TRBJ1-2; 7 positions match TRBD1. Per germline, CDR1 LNHDA and CDR2 SQIVND (reference sequence). The ends lost 3 bases at V and 1 base at J; junction bases unmatched: 5. This CDR3 has 15 amino acids. The CDR3 is CASSIRDSNNYGYTF. CDR3 nucleotides: TGTGCCAGTAGTATCCGGGACAGCAATAACTATGGCTACACCTTC.

The chain couples TRBV18 to TRBJ2-3; possible D gene TRBD2, 5 bases. The germline V and J ends were trimmed by 5 bases and 3 bases, with 15 bases remaining between them. The length of the CDR3 is 15 residues. CDR1 and CDR2 (germline): KGHSH, LQKENI. CDR3 DNA sequence: TGTGCCAGCTCATCTTTGGACGCGGGTACAGATACGCAGTATTTT. This translates into CASSSLDAGTDTQYF.

This chain connects TRBV7-3 to TRBJ2-7, with 10 bases matching TRBD2. Trimming cost V 2 bases and J 3 bases; bases outside gene matches: 4. CDR1 is SGHTA and CDR2 is FQGTGA in the germline V gene. CDR3 length: 15 residues. The CDR3 DNA reads TGTGCCAGCAGCTTACGGGCTAGCGGGGGCTACGAGCAGTACTTC. Translating gives CASSLRASGGYEQYF.

The chain carries TRBV3-1 (or the pseudogene TRBV3-2) and TRBJ2-1, with 12 bases fitting TRBD1. CDR1 is LGHDT, CDR2 YNNKEL, per germline (reference sequence). Unmatched junction bases numbered 7, after V lost 1 base and J lost 3 bases. The CDR3 consists of 18 residues. CDR3 in DNA: TGTGCCAGCAGCCAAGTGAACCGGGACAGGGGGCTCTACAATGAGCAGTTCTTC. Its translation is CASSQVNRDRGLYNEQFF.

The gene calls are TRBV7-2 and TRBJ2-1; 9 nucleotides match TRBD2. Unmatched junction bases numbered 12, after V lost 8 bases and J lost 7 bases. The CDR3 loop spans 15 amino acids. Germline loops: CDR1 SGHTA, CDR2 FQGNSA. The chain's CDR3 is CASARVLAGTNEQFF. CDR3 DNA: TGTGCCAGCGCCCGGGTGCTAGCGGGGACTAATGAGCAGTTCTTC.

V is TRBV20-1 and J is TRBJ1-5; TRBD1 aligns across 8 bases. After removal of 3 bases from V and 1 base from J, the junction contained 5 bases not matched to a gene. Germline CDR1 DFQATT, CDR2 SNEGSKA (reference sequence). The CDR3 contains 15 residues. For the CDR3, the DNA is TGCAGTGCTAGTCAGGGGGCGCGGAGCAATCAGCCCCAGCATTTT. Encoded protein: CSASQGARSNQPQHF.

The chain employs TRBV3-1 (or the pseudogene TRBV3-2) and TRBJ1-6; 8 bases align to TRBD1. The CDR3 runs to 16 residues. V shed 2 bases and J 7 bases; nucleotides not matched to a gene: 7. Germline V CDR1 and CDR2: LGHDT, YNNKEL (reference sequence). The CDR3 DNA follows: TGTGCCAGCAGCCAAACCACAGGGGGTGGCAATTCACCCCTCCACTTT. Translation gives CASSQTTGGGNSPLHF.

The rearrangement links TRBV5-6 to TRBJ2-3; TRBD1 aligns across 7 bases. The V gene's germline CDR1 is SGHDT and CDR2 YYEEEE. Germline trimming cut 6 bases from V and 2 bases from J; bases unmatched to any gene: 21. This CDR3 is 19 amino acids long. Here the CDR3 DNA reads TGTGCCAGCACCCAGGGAGCTAGGGGCCGAGGGGGCACCACAGATACGCAGTATTTT. Translated, it gives CASTQGARGRGGTTDTQYF.

The J gene is TRBJ2-1, the V gene TRBV5-1, with TRBD2 matching over 11 bases. The CDR3 is made up of 14 amino acids. Germline lookup yields CDR1 SGHRS and CDR2 YFSETQ. The junction had 6 bases not matched to a gene; V was cut back by 7 bases and J by 6 bases. CDR3 bases: TGCGCCAGCTCTAGCGGGGGGTGGGTCAATGAGCAGTTCTTC. Its translation: CASSSGGWVNEQFF.

J is TRBJ1-5 and V is TRBV3-1 (or the pseudogene TRBV3-2), with D unresolved. Germline CDR1 and CDR2: LGHDT and YNNKEL (reference sequence). Between the trimmed V and J ends, which lost 1 base and 0 bases, there was a span of 7 bases. The CDR3 spans 15 residues. The CDR3 sequence: CASSQGRNSNQPQHF. The CDR3, as DNA: TGTGCCAGCAGCCAAGGTCGTAATAGCAATCAGCCCCAGCATTTT.

This chain joins TRBV7-8 and TRBJ1-1; perhaps TRBD1 as D (6 bases). Germline V CDR1 and CDR2: SGHVS, FQNEAQ. The CDR3 has 14 residues. V lost 6 bases, J lost 2 bases, and 13 bases lay in between. This CDR3 reads CASRPQGTNTEAFF. In DNA, the CDR3 is TGTGCCAGCAGACCACAGGGAACTAACACTGAAGCTTTCTTT. Supplemented by reference TRBV7-8 and TRBJ1-1, the full variable domain reads GAGVSQSPRYKVAKRGQDVALRCDPISGHVSLFWYQQALGQGPEFLTYFQNEAQLDKSGLPSDRFFAERPEGSVSTLKIQRTQQEDSAVYLCASRPQGTNTEAFFGQGTRLTVV.

The chain employs TRBV28 and TRBJ1-2; TRBD1 matches at 7 bases. J was trimmed by 3 bases and V by 5 bases; bases with no gene match: 6. The CDR3 runs to 14 residues. Germline CDR1 MDHEN, CDR2 SYDVKM. The CDR3 nucleotides read TGTGCCAGCAGTCCACGGGACAGATACTATGGCTACACCTTC. It is translated as CASSPRDRYYGYTF.

The chain is built from TRBV7-2 and TRBJ2-7; D is possibly TRBD1 (6 bases). The CDR3 length is 14 residues. The ends were cut back, 3 bases at V and 0 bases at J, with 9 bases in the middle. Germline V gene data show CDR1 as SGHTA and CDR2 as FQGNSA. The CDR3 DNA sequence: TGTGCCAGCAGCTTTGACAGGAGCTCCTACGAGCAGTACTTC. Amino acid sequence: CASSFDRSSYEQYF. The whole variable domain, filled in from reference TRBV7-2 and TRBJ2-7, reads GAGVSQSPSNKVTEKGKDVELRCDPISGHTALYWYRQSLGQGLEFLIYFQGNSAPDKSGLPSDRFSAERTGGSVSTLTIQRTQQEDSAVYLCASSFDRSSYEQYFGPGTRLTVT.

The chain recombines TRBV3-1 (or the pseudogene TRBV3-2) with TRBJ1-2; D may be TRBD1 (6 bases). Trimming took off 3 bases at V and 10 bases at J, with 18 bases between the two ends. The CDR3 extends over 14 amino acids. CDR1 LGHDT and CDR2 YNNKEL come from the germline V gene (reference sequence). The CDR3 nucleotides read TGTGCCAGCAGCCAGACTCAGGGGCCCCTCTCCTACACCTTC. It translates to CASSQTQGPLSYTF.

V usage is TRBV6-1 and J usage is TRBJ2-2; no clear D. This CDR3 region has 14 residues. Germline assignment: CDR1 MNHNS and CDR2 SASEGT. V lost 2 bases and J lost 6, with 10 bases in between. The CDR3 loop is CASSENLFSGELFF. The CDR3 coding sequence is TGTGCCAGCAGTGAAAATCTATTTTCCGGGGAGCTGTTTTTT.

The chain recombines TRBV7-9 with TRBJ2-5, with 10 bases identical to TRBD2. V shed 5 bases, J shed 5 bases, and the junction held 8 bases outside the gene matches. This CDR3 region has 15 residues. Germline assignment: CDR1 SEHNR and CDR2 FQNEAQ (reference sequence). CDR3 DNA: TGTGCCAGCAGCCCCCTAACTAGCGGGGCTGAGACCCAGTACTTC. This translates into CASSPLTSGAETQYF.

The chain has TRBV29-1 and TRBJ1-5; D might be TRBD1 (6 bases). The CDR3 has 15 amino acids. Germline V CDR1 and CDR2: SQVTM, ANQGSEA. V was clipped by 8 bases and J by 8 bases, with 25 bases between them. CDR3 in DNA: TGCAGCCCGTCTGAGAGAGGGGGAAGCTTGAAGCCCCAGCATTTT. Translated, it gives CSPSERGGSLKPQHF.